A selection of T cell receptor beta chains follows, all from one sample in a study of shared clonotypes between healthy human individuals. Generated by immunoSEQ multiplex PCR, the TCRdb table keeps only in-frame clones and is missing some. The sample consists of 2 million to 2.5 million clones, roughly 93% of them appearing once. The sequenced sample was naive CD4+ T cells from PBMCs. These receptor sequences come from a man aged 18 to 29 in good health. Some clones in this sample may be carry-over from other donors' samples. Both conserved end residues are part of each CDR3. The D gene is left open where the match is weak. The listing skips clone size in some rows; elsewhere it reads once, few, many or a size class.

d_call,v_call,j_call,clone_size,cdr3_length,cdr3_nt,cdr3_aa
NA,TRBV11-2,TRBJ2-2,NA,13,TGTGCCAGCAGCCCCCTCACCACCGGGGAGCTGTTTTTT,CASSPLTTGELFF
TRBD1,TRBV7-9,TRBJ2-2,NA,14,TGTGCCAGCAGCACCCGACAGGGTTTGGGGGAGCTGTTTTTT,CASSTRQGLGELFF
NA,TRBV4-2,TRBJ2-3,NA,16,TGTGCCAGCAGCCATACAGGGATGGGGAACACAGATACGCAGTATTTT,CASSHTGMGNTDTQYF
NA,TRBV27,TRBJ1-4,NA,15,TGTGCCAGCAGTTCAACCATAAATATGGATGAAAAACTGTTTTTT,CASSSTINMDEKLFF
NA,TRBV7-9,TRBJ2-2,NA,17,TGTGCCAGCAGCTTAAAAATCCAGGGGAGAGGAACCGGGGAGCTGTTTTTT,CASSLKIQGRGTGELFF
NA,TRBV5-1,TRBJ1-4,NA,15,TGCGCCAGCAGCTTGGCAGCGATAACTAATGAAAAACTGTTTTTT,CASSLAAITNEKLFF
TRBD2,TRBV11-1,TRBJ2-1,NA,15,TGTGCCAGCAGCCTCGGGACTAGCGGCTCGGAGGAGCAGTTCTTC,CASSLGTSGSEEQFF
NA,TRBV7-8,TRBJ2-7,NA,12,TGTGCCAGCAGCTGGATAAGGGCCGGACAGTACTTC,CASSWIRAGQYF
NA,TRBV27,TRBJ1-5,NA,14,TGTGCCAGCAGTTTACGGGCGTTCAATCAGCCCCAGCATTTT,CASSLRAFNQPQHF
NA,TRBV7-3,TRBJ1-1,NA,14,TGTGCCAGCAGCTTCGGCCCCACCCACACTGAAGCTTTCTTT,CASSFGPTHTEAFF
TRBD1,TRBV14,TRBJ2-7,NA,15,TGTGCCAGCAGCCAAACCGGGACAGTAATTTACGAGCAGTACTTC,CASSQTGTVIYEQYF
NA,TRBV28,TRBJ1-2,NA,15,TGTGCCTCCCGGGTCCGGCTGAGGACTTTCTATGGCTACACCTTC,CASRVRLRTFYGYTF
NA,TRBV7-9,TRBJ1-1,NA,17,TGTGCCAGCAGCTTAGCGCGTTCTGGCGTTATGAACACTGAAGCTTTCTTT,CASSLARSGVMNTEAFF
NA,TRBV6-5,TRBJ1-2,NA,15,TGTGCCAGCAGTTGGGGGCTGGGGAAGGGCTATGGCTACACCTTC,CASSWGLGKGYGYTF
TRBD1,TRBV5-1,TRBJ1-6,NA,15,TGCGCCAGCAGCTTCGGCGGGACAGGGATTTCACCCCTCCACTTT,CASSFGGTGISPLHF
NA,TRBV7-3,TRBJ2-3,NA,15,TGTGCCAGCAGCTTACTCAGCCCTAGCACAGATACGCAGTATTTT,CASSLLSPSTDTQYF
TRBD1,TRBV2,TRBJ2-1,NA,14,TGTGCCAGCAAGCGACAGGGCCCCTACAATGAGCAGTTCTTC,CASKRQGPYNEQFF
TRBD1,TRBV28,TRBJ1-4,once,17,TGTGCCAGCAGTTTGCGACAGGGCCTCCTGGAAGGGGAAAAACTGTTTTTT,CASSLRQGLLEGEKLFF
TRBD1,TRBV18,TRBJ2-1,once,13,TGTGCCAGCTCACCGACAGGGGGGAATGAGCAGTTCTTC,CASSPTGGNEQFF
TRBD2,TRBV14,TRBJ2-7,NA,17,TGTGCCAGCAGCCAAGTTTCAGCTAGCGGGATTTACTACGAGCAGTACTTC,CASSQVSASGIYYEQYF
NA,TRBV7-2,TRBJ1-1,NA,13,TGTGCCAGCAGTCGCGGTCTGAACACTGAAGCTTTCTTT,CASSRGLNTEAFF
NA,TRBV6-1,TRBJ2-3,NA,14,TGTGCCAGCAGTTGGCTTCTCAGCACAGATACGCAGTATTTT,CASSWLLSTDTQYF
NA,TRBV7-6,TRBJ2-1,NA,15,TGTGCCAGCAGCCCCGGACTGGGGGCCTACAATGAGCAGTTCTTC,CASSPGLGAYNEQFF
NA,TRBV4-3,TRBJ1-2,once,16,TGCGCCAGCAGCCAAGACGGGGGGAGGTCCAACTATGGCTACACCTTC,CASSQDGGRSNYGYTF
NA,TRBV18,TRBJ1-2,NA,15,TGTGCCAGCTCACCACGTGGCCTGAGAAACTATGGCTACACCTTC,CASSPRGLRNYGYTF
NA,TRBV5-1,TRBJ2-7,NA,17,TGCGCCAGCAGCGCACAGTCTAGTTATACTAACTCCTACGAGCAGTACTTC,CASSAQSSYTNSYEQYF
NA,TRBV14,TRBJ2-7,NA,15,TGTGCCAGCAGCCAAGGGCGCCAGGGCGCCCACGAGCAGTACTTC,CASSQGRQGAHEQYF
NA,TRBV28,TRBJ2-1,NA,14,TGTGCCACCGAAGTACAGGGTCCGAGCAATGAGCAGTTCTTC,CATEVQGPSNEQFF
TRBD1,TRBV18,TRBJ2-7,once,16,TGTGCCAGCTCACCATTCCTGGGACAGGGGGCTTCCGAGCAGTACTTC,CASSPFLGQGASEQYF
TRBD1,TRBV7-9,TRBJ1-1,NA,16,TGTGCCAGCAGCCCGCAAAGGGGACAGGGGCGGACTGAAGCTTTCTTT,CASSPQRGQGRTEAFF
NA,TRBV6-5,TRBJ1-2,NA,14,TGTGCCAGCAGTTACCCTAGTCCCGCCTATGGCTACACCTTC,CASSYPSPAYGYTF
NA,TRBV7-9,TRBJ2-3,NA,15,TGTGCCAGCAGCTCAACCAGGACCAGCACAGATACGCAGTATTTT,CASSSTRTSTDTQYF
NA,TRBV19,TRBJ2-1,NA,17,TGTGCCAGTAGTATCTTATCGGGCCGTCCCCCCTACAATGAGCAGTTCTTC,CASSILSGRPPYNEQFF
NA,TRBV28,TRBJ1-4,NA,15,TGTGCCAGCTGGGGACGAGTCGCAACTAATGAAAAACTGTTTTTT,CASWGRVATNEKLFF
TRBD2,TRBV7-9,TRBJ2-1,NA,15,TGTGCCAGCAGCCCACGGGGACGGGAGGGCAATGAGCAGTTCTTC,CASSPRGREGNEQFF
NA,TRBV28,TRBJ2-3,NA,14,TGTGCCAGCAGGATTAGGGGCCTCACAGATACGCAGTATTTT,CASRIRGLTDTQYF
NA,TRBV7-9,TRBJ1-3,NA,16,TGTGCCAGCAGCTTGTTGCAGCCACAGCCTGGAAACACCATATATTTT,CASSLLQPQPGNTIYF
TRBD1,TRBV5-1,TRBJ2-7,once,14,TGCGCCAGCAGCATCGGACAGGAACCCTACGAGCAGTACTTC,CASSIGQEPYEQYF
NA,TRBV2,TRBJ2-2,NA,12,TGTGCCAGCTCTTCGAGTGCCGGGGAGCTGTTTTTT,CASSSSAGELFF
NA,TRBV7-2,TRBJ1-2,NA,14,TGTGCCAGCAGCTTAGAGGTAGAAGGCTATGGCTACACCTTC,CASSLEVEGYGYTF
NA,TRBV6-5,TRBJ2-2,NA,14,TGTGCCGTAGCCCCCGGCAGGCACACCGGGGAGCTGTTTTTT,CAVAPGRHTGELFF
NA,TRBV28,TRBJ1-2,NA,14,TGTGCCAGCAGGGCCGGAGTGATAAACTATGGCTACACCTTC,CASRAGVINYGYTF
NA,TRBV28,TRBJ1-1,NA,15,TGTGCCAGCAGCCTAGGGACATCTGGGCGCACTGAAGCTTTCTTT,CASSLGTSGRTEAFF
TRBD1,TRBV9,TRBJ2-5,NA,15,TGTGCCAGCAGCGCTTACAGGGGGCCCCAAGAGACCCAGTACTTC,CASSAYRGPQETQYF
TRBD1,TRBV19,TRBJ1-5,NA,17,TGTGCCAGTAGTATAACGTTTAGGACAGGGGGCTGGCAGCCCCAGCATTTT,CASSITFRTGGWQPQHF
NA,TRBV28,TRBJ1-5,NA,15,TGTGCCAGCAGTTCTTCCGGGGGAAGGCGACAGCCCCAGCATTTT,CASSSSGGRRQPQHF
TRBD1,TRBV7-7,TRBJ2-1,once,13,TGTGCCAGCAGCCCCGACAGGGAGAATGAGCAGTTCTTC,CASSPDRENEQFF
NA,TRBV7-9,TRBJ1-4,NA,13,TGTGCCAGCAGGAAGCTGGCTAATGAAAAACTGTTTTTT,CASRKLANEKLFF
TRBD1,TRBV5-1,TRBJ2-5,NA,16,TGCGCCAGCAGCTTGGGGACAGGGAATCTCAAAGAGACCCAGTACTTC,CASSLGTGNLKETQYF
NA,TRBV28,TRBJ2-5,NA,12,TGTGCCAGCAGTAGGGCCCCGGGGACCCAGTACTTC,CASSRAPGTQYF
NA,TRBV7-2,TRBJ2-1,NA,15,TGTGCCAGCAGCTTAGGATCCATCTCCTACAATGAGCAGTTCTTC,CASSLGSISYNEQFF
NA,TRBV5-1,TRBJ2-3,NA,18,TGCGCCAGCAGCTTGAAGGGGCTGGCAGGGACTAGCACAGATACGCAGTATTTT,CASSLKGLAGTSTDTQYF
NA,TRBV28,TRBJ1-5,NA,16,TGTGCCAGCAGTTTATTGGTCCAAGGTGCCAATCAGCCCCAGCATTTT,CASSLLVQGANQPQHF